This T cell receptor beta chain was sequenced for a study of OX40 agonist ivuxolimab in advanced cancers. Overall study findings and caveats: There were, on average, more expanded clones in CD8+ T cells than in CD4+. There was clonal expansion of CD4+ and CD8+ blood T cells by week 6 at 0.1 to 3.0 mg/kg.

The CDR3 extends over 17 amino acids. The V segment lost 4 bases and the J segment 5 bases; nucleotides outside the gene matches: 13. Germline V CDR1 and CDR2: KGHSH, LQKENI. Prior autoimmune disease or systemic immunosuppression barred patients. Baseline, cycle 4 day 1, and cycle 7 day 1 were the blood sampling points. This clone was detected only once. What it binds is unknown. Assay: immunoSEQ multiplex PCR; the TCRdb copy retains only in-frame clones and omits some. This sample yields approximately 84,000 clones, of which about 88% are seen a single time; 0.99% belongs to the top ten. The source material was CD4+ or CD8+ T cells sorted from blood, sampled in a trial of the OX40 agonist ivuxolimab. The chain employs TRBV18 and TRBJ2-3, with 9 bases that match TRBD2. The clonotype originates from an adult with an advanced solid tumor such as melanoma, head and neck, liver or kidney cancer. The CDR3 loop reads CASSRLLAGGPKDTQYF. For the CDR3, the DNA is TGTGCCAGCTCACGACTGCTGGCGGGGGGGCCCAAAGATACGCAGTATTTT.